This T cell receptor (beta chain) was captured in a study of blood T cell repertoires in COVID-19. Method: immunoSEQ multiplex PCR; TCRdb's copy keeps in-frame clones and lacks some. The sample holds about 70,000 clones, around three quarters seen once. V was cut by 6 bases and J by 2 bases, with 10 bases left in between. The CDR3 consists of 13 residues. Germline V gene lookup returns CDR1 SEHNR and CDR2 FQNEAQ (reference sequence). V usage is TRBV7-9 and J usage is TRBJ1-2; perhaps TRBD1 as D (5 bases). Sequencing was performed on peripheral blood. The source is a human donor in a cohort sampled during active COVID-19. CDR3 region: CASSWGENYGYTF. The DNA for the CDR3 is TGTGCCAGCAGTTGGGGGGAAAACTATGGCTACACCTTC.